The 32 T cell receptor beta chains given below trace back to one sample, sequenced in a study of cytomegalovirus exposure and HLA in healthy donors. 13 Jbeta primers and 60 Vbeta primers were used for the PCR. The protocol was immunoSEQ multiplex PCR, while the TCRdb copy is restricted to in-frame clones and leaves out a portion. Seen here are around 150,000 clones, 68% observed once, and the top ten hold 3.5% to 5%. Sequencing input: PBMCs. Receptor source: a man between 60 and 70 years old in good health and CMV-seronegative.

The chain links TRBV5-1 to TRBJ1-6, with D possibly TRBD1 on 6 matching bases. V was shortened by 4 bases and J by 5 bases, with 16 bases between the two germline ends. Germline CDR1 reads SGHRS; CDR2 reads YFSETQ. This CDR3 is 16 amino acids long. CDR3 amino acids: CASSRGLGADNSPLHF. In DNA, the CDR3 is TGCGCCAGCAGCCGGGGTCTGGGGGCGGATAATTCACCCCTCCACTTT. Using reference TRBV5-1 and TRBJ1-6 for the parts outside the CDR3, the full variable domain is KAGVTQTPRYLIKTRGQQVTLSCSPISGHRSVSWYQQTPGQGLQFLFEYFSETQRNKGNFPGRFSGRQFSNSRSEMNVSTLELGDSALYLCASSRGLGADNSPLHFGNGTRLTVT.

The chain joins TRBV6-4 to TRBJ2-2, with 7 bases matching TRBD2. The CDR3 spans 15 residues. CDR1 is MRHNA and CDR2 is SNTAGT in the germline V gene. Trimming cost V 4 bases and J 4 bases; bases outside gene matches: 6. The DNA for the CDR3 is TGTGCCAGCAGTGGCGAGGGGAGGGCCACCGGGGAGCTGTTTTTT. Its translation: CASSGEGRATGELFF.

The chain carries TRBV7-2 and TRBJ1-3; D may be TRBD1 (6 bases). The CDR3 length is 16 residues. With 3 bases removed from V and 0 bases from J, the gap between germline ends came to 12 bases. The germline V gene encodes CDR1 SGHTA and CDR2 FQGNSA. The CDR3 sequence is CASSLGHPSSGNTIYF. The DNA of the CDR3 is TGTGCCAGCAGCTTGGGACATCCGAGCTCTGGAAACACCATATATTTT.

The CDR3 DNA reads as TGCGCCAGCAGCCGAACAGGGGGTATCTCCTACGAGCAGTACTTC. It codes for CASSRTGGISYEQYF. The genes are TRBV4-3 and TRBJ2-7; 8 bases are shared with TRBD1. The CDR3 contains 15 residues. Germline V gene sequence: CDR1 LGHNA, CDR2 YSLEER. V dropped 4 bases and J dropped 0; count of bases not matched to a gene: 5.

The chain joins TRBV28 to TRBJ2-7; 8 positions match TRBD1. The CDR3 totals 13 residues. Losses at the gene ends were 7 bases for V and 5 bases for J; bases not matched to a gene: 7. Looked up from germline, CDR1 is MDHEN and CDR2 is SYDVKM. CDR3 amino acids: CASTAGQGDEQYF. CDR3 bases: TGTGCCAGCACCGCCGGACAGGGCGACGAGCAGTACTTC. Drawing the rest from reference TRBV28 and TRBJ2-7, the complete variable domain is DVKVTQSSRYLVKRTGEKVFLECVQDMDHENMFWYRQDPGLGLRLIYFSYDVKMKEKGDIPEGYSVSREKKERFSLILESASTNQTSMYLCASTAGQGDEQYFGPGTRLTVT.

This chain uses TRBV5-4 with TRBJ2-7; 10 bases map to TRBD1. V lost 1 base, J lost 3 bases, and 4 bases stayed unmatched. The CDR3 sequence is 15 residues long. CDR1 is SGHNT, CDR2 YYREEE, per germline (reference sequence). The chain's CDR3 is CASSLPGTGVYEQYF. CDR3 sequence (DNA): TGTGCCAGCAGCTTGCCCGGGACAGGGGTCTACGAGCAGTACTTC.

Turning to this clone: The identical CDR3 is also encoded by other nucleotide sequences in the sample. This chain uses TRBV21-1 with TRBJ2-7; the tabulated D call, TRBD2, remains unverified against the DNA. TRBV21-1 corresponds to a pseudogene. CDR3 size: 16 residues. CDR3 in amino acids: CASRGIAGGPLCEQYF. In DNA form, the CDR3 reads TGCGCCAGCAGAGGGATAGCGGGAGGGCCTCTTTGCGAGCAGTACTTC.

In its sample, this clone was seen a few times. V and J are TRBV28 and TRBJ2-6; perhaps TRBD2 as D (6 bases). CDR3 size: 16 residues. V was trimmed by 8 bases and J by 3 bases, leaving 17 bases between them. Germline V CDR1 and CDR2: MDHEN, SYDVKM. CDR3 bases: TGTGCCAGCGCCGGGACTCGCCCTGATGGGGCCAACGTCCTGACTTTC. Translated: CASAGTRPDGANVLTF.

The chain has TRBV29-1 and TRBJ2-3, with TRBD2 matching over 10 bases. The CDR3 has 15 amino acids. V lost 5 bases to trimming and J lost 0 bases; unmatched junction nucleotides: 5. The germline V gene encodes CDR1 SQVTM and CDR2 ANQGSEA. The CDR3 reads CSVSPSGRSTDTQYF. The CDR3 nucleotides read TGCAGCGTTTCCCCTAGCGGGAGAAGCACAGATACGCAGTATTTT.

This sequence joins TRBV28 and TRBJ2-1; TRBD2 matches 13 bases. This CDR3 has 15 residues. CDR1 is MDHEN, CDR2 SYDVKM, per germline. V shed 7 bases, J shed 8 bases, and the junction held 8 bases outside the gene matches. CDR3 region: CASTTGLAGLHEQFF. CDR3 nucleotide sequence: TGTGCCAGCACAACGGGACTAGCGGGACTTCATGAGCAGTTCTTC. Looking up the rest from reference TRBV28 and TRBJ2-1 gives the full variable domain: DVKVTQSSRYLVKRTGEKVFLECVQDMDHENMFWYRQDPGLGLRLIYFSYDVKMKEKGDIPEGYSVSREKKERFSLILESASTNQTSMYLCASTTGLAGLHEQFFGPGTRLTVL.

The V and J genes are TRBV7-9 and TRBJ2-1; D perhaps matches TRBD2 (5 bases). The CDR3 totals 12 residues. The germline V gene encodes CDR1 SEHNR and CDR2 FQNEAQ (reference sequence). Between the trimmed V and J ends, which lost 7 bases and 9 bases, there was a span of 13 bases. The CDR3 is CASTPRDIEQFF. As DNA, the CDR3 is TGTGCCAGCACCCCACGGGATATTGAGCAGTTCTTC.

CDR3 amino acids: CASSQEGGRGFQYF. CDR3 coding DNA: TGCGCCAGCAGCCAAGAAGGGGGCAGGGGGTTCCAGTACTTC. The V call is TRBV4-1, the J call TRBJ2-5; 7 nucleotides align to TRBD1. J lost 10 bases, V lost 0 bases, and 8 bases had no gene match. CDR3 length: 14 residues. The germline gives CDR1 MGHRA, CDR2 YSYEKL.

The chain couples TRBV28 to TRBJ2-2, with TRBD1 identical over 10 bases. CDR3 length: 16 amino acids. Losses at the gene ends were 5 bases for V and 5 bases for J; bases not matched to a gene: 8. CDR1 is MDHEN, CDR2 SYDVKM, per germline. The CDR3 coding sequence is TGTGCCAGCAGTCAGCCGGGACAGGGGAAAACCGGGGAGCTGTTTTTT. This translates into CASSQPGQGKTGELFF.

To note about this clone: Other nucleotide sequences from this sample produce the same CDR3. V gene TRBV9 combines with J gene TRBJ1-1; 7 bases are a match to TRBD1. This CDR3 is 16 amino acids long. The trim removed 0 bases at V and 2 bases at J, leaving 7 bases unmatched. Per the germline V gene, CDR1 is SGDLS and CDR2 is YYNGEE. The CDR3 coding sequence is TGTGCCAGCAGCGTAGCCCCACAGGGGACTAACACTGAAGCTTTCTTT. Protein sequence: CASSVAPQGTNTEAFF.

The chain is built from TRBV5-4 and TRBJ2-2; TRBD2 matches 12 bases. V lost 10 bases and J lost 8; bases outside the gene matches: 12. This CDR3 is 15 amino acids long. CDR1 SGHNT and CDR2 YYREEE come from the germline V gene (reference sequence). CDR3 in DNA: TGTGCCCACGGACTAGCGGGAATAACCCAGGGGGAGCTGTTTTTT. Protein: CAHGLAGITQGELFF.

The chain is built from TRBV9 and TRBJ2-1, with D tentatively TRBD2 (7 bases). Germline V gives CDR1 SGDLS, CDR2 YYNGEE. The germline V and J ends were trimmed by 6 bases and 7 bases, with 20 bases remaining between them. CDR3 length: 15 residues. CDR3 in amino acids: CASTLRGTTGNEQFF. CDR3 in DNA: TGTGCCAGCACCCTAAGGGGGACTACCGGGAATGAGCAGTTCTTC.

This clone has more than one count but fewer than ten. V is TRBV28 and J is TRBJ1-5; 8 nucleotides line up with TRBD1. The CDR3 contains 16 residues. The J segment lost 2 bases and the V segment lost 4 bases, leaving 7 bases of the junction unmatched. CDR1 is MDHEN, CDR2 SYDVKM, per germline. CDR3 sequence: CASSSPGGLGNQPQHF. In nucleotides, the CDR3 is TGTGCCAGCAGTTCCCCAGGGGGCCTGGGCAATCAGCCCCAGCATTTT.

V gene TRBV4-1 combines with J gene TRBJ2-2; D uncertain. Germline assignment: CDR1 MGHRA and CDR2 YSYEKL. V shed 0 bases and J shed 6 bases, with 14 bases lying between them. CDR3 length equals 16 residues. This CDR3 is CASSQEASDLAGELFF. Here the CDR3 DNA reads TGCGCCAGCAGCCAAGAAGCGAGCGATCTAGCCGGGGAGCTGTTTTTT.

This rearrangement joins TRBV30 to TRBJ2-7; 8 nucleotides align to TRBD2. V dropped 4 bases and J dropped 2; count of bases not matched to a gene: 13. The germline V gene encodes CDR1 GTSNPN and CDR2 SVGIG (reference sequence). The CDR3 extends over 16 amino acids. CDR3 sequence: CAWIQRRGGITYEQYF. Written as DNA, the CDR3 is TGTGCCTGGATCCAACGCCGGGGGGGGATTACCTACGAGCAGTACTTC. The complete variable domain, with remaining parts taken from reference TRBV30 and TRBJ2-7, reads SQTIHQWPATLVQPVGSPLSLECTVEGTSNPNLYWYRQAAGRGLQLLFYSVGIGQISSEVPQNLSASRPQDRQFILSSKKLLLSDSGFYLCAWIQRRGGITYEQYFGPGTRLTVT.

Only one count was recorded for this clone. The chain combines TRBV27 with TRBJ2-7, with D perhaps matching TRBD1 (6 bases). Germline V gene sequence: CDR1 MNHEY, CDR2 SMNVEV (reference sequence). V was clipped by 6 bases and J by 0 bases, with 9 bases between them. CDR3 length: 13 residues. The DNA for the CDR3 is TGTGCCAGCAGGGACAGTGTCTCCTACGAGCAGTACTTC. It encodes CASRDSVSYEQYF.

This sequence joins TRBV5-5 and TRBJ1-4; 9 bases are a match to TRBD1. V shed 3 bases, J shed 8 bases, and the junction held 8 bases outside the gene matches. Germline loops: CDR1 SGHKS, CDR2 YYEKEE (reference sequence). The CDR3 is 15 residues long. CDR3 loop: CASSSRTGEGEKLFF. DNA for the CDR3: TGTGCCAGCAGCTCCCGGACAGGGGAAGGGGAAAAACTGTTTTTT.

The rearrangement joins TRBV19 to TRBJ1-5; possible D gene TRBD1, 6 bases. CDR3 length equals 14 residues. Trimming left V 6 bases short and J 6 bases short, with 15 bases between. In germline, CDR1 is LNHDA, CDR2 SQIVND (reference sequence). Here the CDR3 DNA reads TGTGCCAGTAGCCCCCAGGGGAAAGCTCAGCCCCAGCATTTT. This codes for CASSPQGKAQPQHF.

This chain links TRBV7-2 with TRBJ1-5, with D hard to call. This CDR3 region has 14 residues. Deletions cut 5 bases from V and 0 bases from J, with 8 bases between. Looked up from germline, CDR1 is SGHTA and CDR2 is FQGNSA. DNA of the CDR3: TGTGCCAGCAGCATCGAGGGTAGCAATCAGCCCCAGCATTTT. Translating gives CASSIEGSNQPQHF.

The count of this clone is one. The chain is built from TRBV7-9 and TRBJ1-4; D ambiguous. Germline V lookup: CDR1 SEHNR, CDR2 FQNEAQ (reference sequence). The V end lost 1 base, the J end lost 6 bases, and 12 bases lay between the germline ends. This CDR3 is 15 amino acids long. The CDR3 sequence: CASSLGTGVDEKLFF. The CDR3 DNA reads as TGTGCCAGCAGCTTAGGGACCGGGGTGGATGAAAAACTGTTTTTT.

The chain combines TRBV11-3 with TRBJ2-3; TRBD1 matches 7 bases. The CDR3 is made up of 17 amino acids. J lost 0 bases, V lost 3 bases, and 9 bases had no gene match. Germline V gene data show CDR1 as SGHNT and CDR2 as YENEEA. The CDR3 bases are TGTGCCAGCAGCTTGGGCGACAGGGTGGGAAGCACAGATACGCAGTATTTT. Its translation is CASSLGDRVGSTDTQYF.

The chain recombines TRBV11-3 with TRBJ1-3; the match to TRBD1 covers 7 bases. This CDR3 contains 18 residues. Germline V gene sequence: CDR1 SGHNT, CDR2 YENEEA. The junction had 15 bases not matched to a gene; V was cut back by 7 bases and J by 0 bases. As DNA, the CDR3 is TGTGCCAGCACAATAAGACCCACAGGGGCAAGCTCTGGAAACACCATATATTTT. Protein product: CASTIRPTGASSGNTIYF.

Comment on this clone: Here the CDR3 omits its conserved ending phenylalanine or tryptophan, so a read error is the likely source. The genes are TRBV30 and TRBJ1-5; 8 nucleotides line up with TRBD1. Germline V gives CDR1 GTSNPN, CDR2 SVGIG (reference sequence). V trimming: 8 bases; J trimming: 3 bases; junction bases outside the gene matches: 6. CDR3 length equals 13 residues. The CDR3 DNA reads as TGTGCCGGCGGACAGGGTGACAATCAGCCCCAGCATGTT. This gives the protein CAGGQGDNQPQHV.

This clone was detected only a few times. The rearrangement uses TRBV7-9 and TRBJ1-6; 9 bases are shared with TRBD1. After removal of 4 bases from V and 7 bases from J, the junction contained 8 bases not matched to a gene. CDR1 is SEHNR and CDR2 is FQNEAQ in the germline V gene (reference sequence). This CDR3 spans 16 amino acids. The CDR3 loop is CASSSAPGQGNSPLHF. As DNA, the CDR3 is TGTGCCAGCAGCTCCGCCCCCGGACAGGGGAATTCACCCCTCCACTTT.

The chain employs TRBV30 and TRBJ1-1; tentatively, D is TRBD1 (6 bases). Germline lookup yields CDR1 GTSNPN and CDR2 SVGIG (reference sequence). This CDR3 spans 12 amino acids. Trimming took off 3 bases at V and 4 bases at J, with 9 bases between the two ends. CDR3 sequence: CAWRRGTTEAFF. The DNA of the CDR3 is TGTGCCTGGAGGAGGGGGACCACTGAAGCTTTCTTT.

This sequence joins TRBV5-1 and TRBJ1-2, with D possibly matching TRBD1 (5 bases). The CDR3 contains 15 residues. CDR1 SGHRS and CDR2 YFSETQ come from the germline V gene. V lost 2 bases, J lost 5 bases, and 16 bases lay in between. The CDR3 sequence: CASSLSVDTAYGYTF. In DNA form, the CDR3 reads TGCGCCAGCAGCTTATCCGTGGACACGGCATATGGCTACACCTTC.

The chain employs TRBV7-6 and TRBJ1-3; 10 nucleotides match TRBD1. J was trimmed by 0 bases and V by 5 bases; bases with no gene match: 4. This CDR3 has 16 residues. The V gene's germline CDR1 is SGHVS and CDR2 FNYEAQ. The CDR3 DNA reads as TGTGCCAGCAGCCTAGGGACAGGGGCCTCTGGAAACACCATATATTTT. Its protein is CASSLGTGASGNTIYF.

The chain has TRBV19 and TRBJ2-7, with a weak D call TRBD2 (6 bases). V lost 5 bases and J lost 2, with 13 bases in between. This CDR3 contains 14 residues. Germline V gene data show CDR1 as LNHDA and CDR2 as SQIVND (reference sequence). DNA of the CDR3: TGTGCCAGTAGTTCGGGACTGCACGCCTACGAGCAGTACTTC. Its translation: CASSSGLHAYEQYF.